The clone carrying this T cell receptor (beta chain) was detected ten times or more. The antigen is undetermined. The source of the sample is a study of early T cells in non-severe SARS-CoV-2 infection. For the study at large: Bulk RNA taken from unsorted whole blood was sequenced, leaving chains unpaired. Study-wide results and caveats: Reliance on VDJdb matching favored anti-spike CD8 responses; private and CD4 specificities were missed.

V dropped 2 bases and J dropped 0 bases, with 12 bases sitting between them. The CDR3 has 16 amino acids. Germline CDR1 reads SGHAT; CDR2 reads FQNNGV. Molecules of cDNA were individually given unique molecular identifiers that were attached to them. TCRdb re-called the 5' RACE reads with MiXCR, one entry per CDR3 protein. This sample yields fewer than 100,000 distinct CDR3 sequences, of which less than 8% are seen a single time; 6.5% to 9% belongs to the top ten. Material for sequencing was whole blood. This chain links TRBV11-2 with TRBJ2-3; possibly TRBD2 for D (6 bases). The receptor was isolated from an adult who was a healthcare worker with PCR-confirmed SARS-CoV-2 infection or an uninfected control (not recorded which). The CDR3 spells CASSLMGGGSTDTQYF. In DNA form, the CDR3 reads TGTGCCAGCAGCTTAATGGGAGGCGGAAGCACAGATACGCAGTATTTT. The variable domain in full, with the rest retrieved from reference TRBV11-2 and TRBJ2-3, is EAGVAQSPRYKIIEKRQSVAFWCNPISGHATLYWYQQILGQGPKLLIQFQNNGVVDDSQLPKDRFSAERLKGVDSTLKIQPAKLEDSAVYLCASSLMGGGSTDTQYFGPGTRLTVL.